Sequencing of this TCR beta chain was carried out in a study of blood T cell repertoires in COVID-19. In the study overall: Italy, Spain and the United States were the sources of the convalescent and acute COVID-19 samples. PBMCs, B-cell-depleted T cells, or T cells were the source of the cDNA or gDNA that made up the material.

The sample holds a few counts of this clone. Authors' methods: Quantification of nucleated cells was approximated via reference gene primer amplification. Profiled with immunoSEQ multiplex PCR; TCRdb holds only in-frame clones, not every one. From that table come the V and J calls and clone size; the DNA was used to work out D and trimming. The sample records 100,000 to 150,000 clones, about 80% being singletons. V was clipped by 4 bases and J by 8 bases, with 14 bases between them. The germline CDR1 and CDR2 sequences are SQVTM and ANQGSEA. CDR3 size: 12 residues. This clonotype originated in a human donor in a cohort sampled during active COVID-19. The V and J genes are TRBV29-1 and TRBJ1-2; D not certain. The specimen sequenced was peripheral blood. Here the CDR3 reads CSVVEGSEGYTF. The CDR3 DNA reads TGCAGCGTTGTGGAGGGCAGTGAAGGCTACACCTTC.